This T cell receptor beta chain was sequenced for a study of blood T cell repertoires in COVID-19. Study summary: PBMCs, B-cell-depleted T cells, or T cells provided the cDNA or gDNA that made up the material.

The ends were cut back, 6 bases at V and 3 bases at J, with 12 bases in the middle. Germline V gene lookup returns CDR1 MNHNY and CDR2 SVGAGI (reference sequence). The CDR3 loop spans 13 amino acids. Seattle participants joined during active infection and were tracked over time. Original processing methods: Amplification from reference gene primers served as the basis for estimated nucleated cell counts. TCRdb's copy holds only in-frame clones and misses some; the assay was immunoSEQ multiplex PCR. V and J calls and clone size are given by that table; D and trimming were obtained from the DNA. There are 150,000 to 200,000 clones in the sample; about four fifths occur only once, and 12% lies in the top ten.

This rearrangement joins TRBV6-6 to TRBJ2-7, with D perhaps matching TRBD1 (6 bases). This TCR was recovered from a woman aged 80 or over with COVID-19, enrolled during active disease. The sequenced material came from peripheral blood. CDR3 amino acids: CASSFGQSYEQYF. The CDR3 DNA follows: TGTGCCAGCAGCTTCGGACAGAGCTACGAGCAGTACTTC.